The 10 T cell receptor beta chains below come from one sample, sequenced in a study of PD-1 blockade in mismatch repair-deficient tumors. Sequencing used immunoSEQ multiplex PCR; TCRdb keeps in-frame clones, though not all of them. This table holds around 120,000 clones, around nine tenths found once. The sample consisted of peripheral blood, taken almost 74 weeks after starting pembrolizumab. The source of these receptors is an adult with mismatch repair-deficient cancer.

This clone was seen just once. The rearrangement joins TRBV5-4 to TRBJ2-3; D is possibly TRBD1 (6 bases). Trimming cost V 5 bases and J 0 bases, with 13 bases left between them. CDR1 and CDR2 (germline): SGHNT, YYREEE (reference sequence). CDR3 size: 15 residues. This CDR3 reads CASRTQGRSTDTQYF. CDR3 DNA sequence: TGTGCCAGCAGGACCCAGGGGAGAAGCACAGATACGCAGTATTTT.

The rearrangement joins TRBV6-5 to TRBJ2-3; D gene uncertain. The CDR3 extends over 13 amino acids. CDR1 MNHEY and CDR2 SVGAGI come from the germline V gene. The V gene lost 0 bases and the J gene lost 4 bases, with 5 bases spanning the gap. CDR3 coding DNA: TGTGCCAGCAGTTACTCCGAAGCAGATACGCAGTATTTT. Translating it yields CASSYSEADTQYF.

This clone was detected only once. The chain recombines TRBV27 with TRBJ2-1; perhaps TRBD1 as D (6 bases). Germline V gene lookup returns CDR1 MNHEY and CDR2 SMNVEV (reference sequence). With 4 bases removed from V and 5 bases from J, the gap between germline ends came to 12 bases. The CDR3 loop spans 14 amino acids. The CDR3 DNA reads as TGTGCCAGCAGTTACTGGGGGCCAGACAATGAGCAGTTCTTC. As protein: CASSYWGPDNEQFF.

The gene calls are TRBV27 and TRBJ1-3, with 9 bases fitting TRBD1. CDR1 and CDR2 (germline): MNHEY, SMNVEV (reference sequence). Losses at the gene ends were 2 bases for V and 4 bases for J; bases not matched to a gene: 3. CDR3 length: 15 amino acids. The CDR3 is CASSLVGTGGNTIYF. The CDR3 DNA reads TGTGCCAGCAGTTTAGTCGGGACAGGGGGAAACACCATATATTTT.

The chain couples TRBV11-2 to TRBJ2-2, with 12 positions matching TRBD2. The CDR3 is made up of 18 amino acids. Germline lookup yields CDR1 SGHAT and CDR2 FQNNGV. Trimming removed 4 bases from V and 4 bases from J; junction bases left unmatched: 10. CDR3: CASSSIGLAGGVTGELFF. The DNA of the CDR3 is TGTGCCAGCAGCTCCATTGGGCTAGCGGGAGGGGTCACCGGGGAGCTGTTTTTT.

CDR3 in DNA: TGCGCCAGCAGCTTGGGGACTAGCGGATGGGGAGAGACCCAGTACTTC. This gives the protein CASSLGTSGWGETQYF. The chain links TRBV5-1 to TRBJ2-5; 10 nucleotides line up with TRBD2. V was pared by 0 bases and J by 4 bases, with 6 bases of the junction left unmatched. This CDR3 has 16 residues. The V gene's germline CDR1 is SGHRS and CDR2 YFSETQ.

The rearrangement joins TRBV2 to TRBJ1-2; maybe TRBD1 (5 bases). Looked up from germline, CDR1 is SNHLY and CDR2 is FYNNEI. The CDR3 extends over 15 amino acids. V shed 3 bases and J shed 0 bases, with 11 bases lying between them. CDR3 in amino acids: CASSEGTLPNYGYTF. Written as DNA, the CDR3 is TGTGCCAGCAGTGAGGGGACGCTACCTAACTATGGCTACACCTTC.

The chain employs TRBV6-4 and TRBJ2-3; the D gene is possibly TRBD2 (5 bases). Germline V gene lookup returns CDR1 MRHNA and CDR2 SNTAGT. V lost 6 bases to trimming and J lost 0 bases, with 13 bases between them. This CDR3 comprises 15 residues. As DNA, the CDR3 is TGTGCCAGCAGCCCAGGAGGAACTAGCACAGATACGCAGTATTTT. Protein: CASSPGGTSTDTQYF.

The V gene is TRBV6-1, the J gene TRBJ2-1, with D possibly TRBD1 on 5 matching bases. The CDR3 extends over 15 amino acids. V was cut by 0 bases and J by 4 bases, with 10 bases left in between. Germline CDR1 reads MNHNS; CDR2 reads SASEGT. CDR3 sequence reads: CASSEAAQGYNEQFF. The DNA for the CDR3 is TGTGCCAGCAGTGAAGCTGCGCAGGGTTACAATGAGCAGTTCTTC.

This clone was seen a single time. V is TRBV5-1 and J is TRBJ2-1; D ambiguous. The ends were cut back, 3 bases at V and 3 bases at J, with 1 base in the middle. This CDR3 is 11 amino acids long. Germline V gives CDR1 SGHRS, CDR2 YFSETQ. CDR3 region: CASSYYNEQFF. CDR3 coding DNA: TGCGCCAGCAGCTACTACAATGAGCAGTTCTTC.